This T cell receptor (beta chain) was found in a study of CD8 T cells in Susac syndrome. TEMRA cells were FACS-enriched, with CD8+ and CD4+ T cells isolated negatively. V lost 7 bases to trimming and J lost 2 bases; unmatched junction nucleotides: 8. The CDR3 totals 13 residues. Germline V gene data show CDR1 as SQVTM and CDR2 as ANQGSEA. Random hexamers were used to reverse transcribe the RNA input (about 0.45 to 1 ug). It was immunoSEQ multiplex PCR that amplified TCR beta CDR3 across 54 Vbeta and 13 Jbeta. TCRdb re-called the immunoSEQ multiplex PCR reads with MiXCR, one entry per CDR3 protein. The table records roughly 250,000 distinct CDR3 sequences, 90% to 96% of them present only once.

The rearrangement joins TRBV29-1 to TRBJ2-7; 7 bases agree with TRBD1. The TCR was taken from a human donor with Susac syndrome. Sequencing input: CD4+ T cells from PBMCs. In nucleotides, the CDR3 is TGCAGCGCTGCCCACGACAGGGCCTACGAGCAGTACTTC. This encodes CSAAHDRAYEQYF.